This T cell receptor (beta chain) comes out of a study of CD8+CD57+ T cells in acquired aplastic anemia. Trimming took off 7 bases at V and 0 bases at J, with 16 bases between the two ends. CDR1 is MNHEY, CDR2 SVGEGT, per germline. CDR3 size: 15 residues. Profiling of TCR beta VDJ combinations and CDR3 sequences used genomic DNA as template. TCRdb reprocessed the reads with MiXCR, giving one entry per CDR3 protein. The sample yields a few hundred thousand distinct CDR3 sequences, around 60% seen once. The J gene is TRBJ2-7, the V gene TRBV6-2 or TRBV6-3; D is possibly TRBD1 (5 bases). This receptor was obtained from a human donor in good health. Sequencing used sorted CD4+, CD8+, or CD8+CD57+ T cells (not recorded which) from PBMCs. CDR3 DNA sequence: TGTGCCAGCAAGGGTGCGACAGCCAGCTCCTACGAGCAGTACTTC. It codes for CASKGATASSYEQYF.